The next 18 T cell receptor beta chains were all read from a single sample in a study of CD8 T cells in ankylosing spondylitis. A single record per CDR3 protein comes from TCRdb applying MiXCR to the 5' RACE reads. The repertoire holds 200,000 or so distinct CDR3 sequences, with 13% as singletons. Material: blood, either unsorted or a sorted T cell fraction (not recorded which). These receptors were obtained from a female donor with ankylosing spondylitis or in good health (not recorded which).

This clonotype has only a few counts. The V and J genes are TRBV6-1 and TRBJ1-2, with D maybe TRBD1 (5 bases). The CDR3 length is 17 residues. CDR1 MNHNS and CDR2 SASEGT come from the germline V gene. V gave up 6 bases and J gave up 5 bases, with 25 bases separating them. This CDR3 is CASRGTGQHAPQYGYTF. The CDR3 DNA follows: TGTGCCAGCAGGGGAACCGGACAACACGCCCCACAATATGGCTACACCTTC.

This clonotype was counted many times. The V and J genes are TRBV6-1 and TRBJ2-2; D uncertain. With 5 bases removed from V and 8 bases from J, the gap between germline ends came to 12 bases. This CDR3 is built from 13 residues. Germline CDR1 reads MNHNS; CDR2 reads SASEGT. The CDR3 spells CASSPPSPGELFF. The CDR3 DNA follows: TGTGCCAGCAGTCCTCCTTCCCCAGGGGAGCTGTTTTTT.

This clonotype was counted ten times or more. The chain uses TRBV7-2 and TRBJ1-2, with 9 positions matching TRBD1. CDR3 length equals 14 residues. After removal of 5 bases from V and 8 bases from J, the junction contained 9 bases not matched to a gene. CDR1 is SGHTA, CDR2 FQGNSA, per germline. CDR3 coding DNA: TGTGCCAGCAGCCCCCAGGGGACAGGGCAAGGCTACACCTTC. Translated, it gives CASSPQGTGQGYTF.

Concerning this clonotype itself: Possible read error: a much larger clone is one base away. Here the CDR3 reads CASSEQDSYGYTF. The CDR3 DNA sequence: TGTGCCAGCAGTGAACAGGATAGCTATGGCTACACCTTC. The J gene is TRBJ1-2, the V gene TRBV25-1; D unclear. The CDR3 is 13 amino acids. Germline values: CDR1 MGHDK, CDR2 SYGVNS. The V gene lost 2 bases and the J gene lost 4 bases, with 8 bases spanning the gap.

There are a few counts of this clonotype. The chain couples TRBV5-1 to TRBJ2-4, with no clear D. The CDR3 loop spans 12 amino acids. Trimming removed 6 bases at V and 8 bases at J, with 12 bases between. The germline CDR1 and CDR2 sequences are SGHRS and YFSETQ. The DNA of the CDR3 is TGCGCCAGCAAGGACGTTGGGGACATTCAGTACTTC. Translated: CASKDVGDIQYF.

This rearrangement joins TRBV27 to TRBJ1-1; 9 bases are shared with TRBD1. The V gene's germline CDR1 is MNHEY and CDR2 SMNVEV (reference sequence). The V gene end was trimmed by 2 bases and the J gene end by 2 bases; junction bases not matched to a gene: 18. CDR3 length: 20 residues. CDR3 protein: CASSLRKRGKQGAGNTEAFF. Written as DNA, the CDR3 is TGTGCCAGCAGTTTACGGAAGAGGGGGAAACAGGGGGCAGGAAACACTGAAGCTTTCTTT.

This clonotype was counted many times. The rearrangement links TRBV7-9 to TRBJ2-1, with a tentative D call TRBD1 (6 bases). The CDR3 is made up of 15 amino acids. Trimming left V 5 bases short and J 8 bases short, with 19 bases between. CDR1 is SEHNR and CDR2 is FQNEAQ in the germline V gene (reference sequence). The CDR3 DNA reads as TGTGCCAGCAGCCCTGGGGGCGGGCTGAAAGATGAGCAGTTCTTC. Translated, it gives CASSPGGGLKDEQFF.

As for this clonotype: A single base separates this from a much larger clone, so it may be a read error. The gene calls are TRBV28 and TRBJ1-1, with TRBD1 as a possible D gene (6 bases). Trimming shortened V by 9 bases and J by 4 bases, and 12 bases separated the two germline ends. CDR3 length equals 12 residues. CDR1 and CDR2 from the germline V gene are MDHEN and SYDVKM. DNA for the CDR3: TGTGCCAGTTGTCAGGGGAGCACTGAAGCTTTCTTT. This codes for CASCQGSTEAFF.

V and J are TRBV28 and TRBJ1-6; D might be TRBD1 (5 bases). The CDR3 is 12 residues long. Trimming shortened V by 10 bases and J by 10 bases, and 14 bases separated the two germline ends. Germline V gives CDR1 MDHEN, CDR2 SYDVKM. This CDR3 is CANAAGDSPLHF. The CDR3 DNA follows: TGTGCCAACGCAGCTGGGGACTCACCCCTCCACTTT.

This clonotype occurred many times. CDR3 region: CASSFSGQGLTEAFF. Here the CDR3 DNA reads TGTGCCAGCAGCTTCTCGGGACAGGGACTTACTGAAGCTTTCTTT. The chain couples TRBV7-2 to TRBJ1-1; 9 nucleotides line up with TRBD1. The length of the CDR3 is 15 residues. Germline assignment: CDR1 SGHTA and CDR2 FQGNSA. Trimming cost V 3 bases and J 5 bases; bases outside gene matches: 7.

This chain uses TRBV18 with TRBJ2-3, with 9 bases lining up with TRBD1. The CDR3 runs to 16 residues. V was clipped by 4 bases and J by 5 bases; unmatched bases: 10. CDR1 and CDR2 (germline): KGHSH, LQKENI. CDR3 residues: CASSHNRDRVGDTQYF. The CDR3 DNA follows: TGTGCCAGCTCACACAACCGGGACAGGGTTGGAGATACGCAGTATTTT.

The sample holds many counts of this clonotype. V usage is TRBV5-1 and J usage is TRBJ2-7, with 9 bases identical to TRBD2. The CDR3 length is 16 residues. CDR1 SGHRS and CDR2 YFSETQ come from the germline V gene. V lost 2 bases to trimming and J lost 2 bases; unmatched junction nucleotides: 8. Here the CDR3 DNA reads TGCGCCAGCAGCTTACAACCGGGACTAGCAACCTACGAGCAGTACTTC. Amino acids: CASSLQPGLATYEQYF.

This clonotype came up many times. The chain combines TRBV14 with TRBJ2-1; D possibly corresponds to TRBD2 (6 bases). V was trimmed by 3 bases and J by 10 bases, leaving 10 bases between them. Per the germline V gene, CDR1 is SGHDN and CDR2 is FVKESK. The CDR3 loop spans 12 amino acids. The CDR3 bases are TGTGCCAGCAGCCAGTCGGGGGACGAGCAGTTCTTC. As protein: CASSQSGDEQFF.

This clonotype was seen many times. This sequence joins TRBV5-1 and TRBJ2-1; TRBD2 matches 7 bases. Germline loops: CDR1 SGHRS, CDR2 YFSETQ. The CDR3 covers 14 residues. The V gene end was trimmed by 4 bases and the J gene end by 8 bases; junction bases not matched to a gene: 9. DNA of the CDR3: TGCGCCAGCAGCCATGTGGGGGGGATCGATGAGCAGTTCTTC. Translated, it gives CASSHVGGIDEQFF.

The chain combines TRBV11-3 with TRBJ2-1, with D perhaps assigned TRBD1 or TRBD2 (5 bases each). V gave up 1 base and J gave up 2 bases, with 12 bases separating them. Germline CDR1 SGHNT, CDR2 YENEEA. This CDR3 has 16 residues. The CDR3: CASSLVWGRAYNEQFF. As DNA, the CDR3 is TGTGCCAGCAGCTTAGTTTGGGGACGGGCCTACAATGAGCAGTTCTTC.

On this clonotype itself: A read error may be the cause here, since a much bigger clone is one base away. The chain employs TRBV5-5 and TRBJ2-7; 10 bases are a match to TRBD1. The CDR3 runs to 14 residues. Germline lookup yields CDR1 SGHKS and CDR2 YYEKEE (reference sequence). DNA of the CDR3: TGTGCCCGCAGCTTCGAGGGACAGGGGATCGAGCAGTACTTC. This sequence encodes CARSFEGQGIEQYF.

This clonotype occurred many times. V gene TRBV7-2 combines with J gene TRBJ1-1; D remains unclear. With 2 bases removed from V and 6 bases from J, the gap between germline ends came to 10 bases. Germline CDR1 and CDR2: SGHTA and FQGNSA. The CDR3 runs to 13 residues. CDR3: CASSLMGMAEAFF. The CDR3 DNA reads as TGTGCCAGCAGCTTAATGGGGATGGCTGAAGCTTTCTTT.

On this clonotype itself: This may be a read error: a much more frequent sequence differs by one nucleotide. For the CDR3, the DNA is TGCGCCAGCCACAGGGGAGTGGATTCACCCCTCCCCTTT. It is translated as CASHRGVDSPLPF. The V gene is TRBV5-1, the J gene TRBJ1-6; TRBD1 aligns across 7 bases. The germline V gene has CDR1 SGHRS and CDR2 YFSETQ. The CDR3 extends over 13 amino acids.